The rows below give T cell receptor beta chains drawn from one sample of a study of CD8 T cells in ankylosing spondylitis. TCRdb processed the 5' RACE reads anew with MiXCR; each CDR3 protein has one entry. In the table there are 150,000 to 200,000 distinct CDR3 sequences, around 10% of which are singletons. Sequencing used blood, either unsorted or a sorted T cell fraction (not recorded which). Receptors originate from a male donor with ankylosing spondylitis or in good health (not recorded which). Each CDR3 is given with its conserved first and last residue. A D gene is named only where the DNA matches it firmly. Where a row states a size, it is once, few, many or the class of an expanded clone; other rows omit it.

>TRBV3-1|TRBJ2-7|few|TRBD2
CASSQVSGRRYF
TGTGCCAGCAGCCAGGTTAGCGGGAGAAGGTACTTC
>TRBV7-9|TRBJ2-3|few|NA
CASEGGGTDTQYF
TGTGCCAGCGAGGGGGGCGGCACAGATACGCAGTATTTT
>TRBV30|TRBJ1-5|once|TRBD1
CAWSWTGGIQPQHF
TGTGCCTGGAGCTGGACAGGGGGTATTCAGCCCCAGCATTTT
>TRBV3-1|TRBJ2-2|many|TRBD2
CASSQGSGRNTGELFF
TGTGCCAGCAGCCAAGGTAGCGGGAGGAACACCGGGGAGCTGTTTTTT
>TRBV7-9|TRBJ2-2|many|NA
CASSQGPLSTGELFF
TGTGCCAGCAGCCAAGGGCCATTATCCACCGGGGAGCTGTTTTTT
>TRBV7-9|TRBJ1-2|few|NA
CASSFDRSYGYTF
TGTGCCAGCAGCTTCGACAGGAGCTATGGCTACACCTTC
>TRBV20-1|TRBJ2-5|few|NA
CSARVVGQETQYF
TGCAGTGCTAGAGTTGTAGGACAAGAGACCCAGTACTTC
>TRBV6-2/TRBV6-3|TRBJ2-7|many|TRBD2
CATRTSGGYEQYF
TGTGCCACCCGGACTAGCGGGGGATACGAGCAGTACTTC
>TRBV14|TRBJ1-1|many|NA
CASSQELNTEAFF
TGTGCCAGCAGCCAAGAGTTGAACACTGAAGCTTTCTTT
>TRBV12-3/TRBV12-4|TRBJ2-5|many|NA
CASTPVGRGERETQYF
TGTGCCAGCACCCCCGTGGGCAGGGGGGAGAGGGAGACCCAGTACTTC
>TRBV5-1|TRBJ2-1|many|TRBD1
CASSLAGQTYNEQFF
TGCGCCAGCAGCTTGGCGGGACAGACATACAATGAGCAGTTCTTC
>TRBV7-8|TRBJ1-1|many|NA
CASSLEGTTNTEAFF
TGTGCCAGCAGCTTAGAAGGGACAACCAACACTGAAGCTTTCTTT
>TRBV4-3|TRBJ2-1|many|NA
CASSQLIGTVNNEQFF
TGCGCCAGCAGCCAGCTTATCGGGACTGTCAACAATGAGCAGTTCTTC
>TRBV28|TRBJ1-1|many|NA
CASSFGPNTEAFF
TGTGCCAGCAGTTTCGGTCCGAACACTGAAGCTTTCTTT
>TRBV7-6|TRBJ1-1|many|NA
CASSPYASTEAFF
TGTGCCAGCAGCCCTTATGCTAGCACTGAAGCTTTCTTT
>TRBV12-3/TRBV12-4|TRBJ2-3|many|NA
CASSFNGGADTQYF
TGTGCCAGCAGTTTTAACGGCGGGGCAGATACGCAGTATTTT
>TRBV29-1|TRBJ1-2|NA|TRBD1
CSVNGQGANYGYTF
TGCAGCGTTAACGGACAGGGAGCTAACTATGGCTACACCTTC
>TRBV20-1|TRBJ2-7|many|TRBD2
CSARDFRVAGNYEQYF
TGCAGTGCTAGAGATTTCAGGGTAGCGGGAAACTACGAGCAGTACTTC
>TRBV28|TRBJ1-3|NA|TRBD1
CASRRGGQGARNTIYF
TGTGCCAGCCGGAGGGGGGGACAGGGGGCGCGAAACACCATATATTTT
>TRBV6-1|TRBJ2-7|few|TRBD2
CASGPGTSGRGDEQYF
TGTGCCAGCGGTCCCGGGACTAGCGGGAGAGGCGACGAGCAGTACTTC
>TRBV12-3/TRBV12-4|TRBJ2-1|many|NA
CASKGVSYNEQFF
TGTGCCAGCAAAGGAGTCTCCTACAATGAGCAGTTCTTC
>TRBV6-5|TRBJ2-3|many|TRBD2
CASSFRIAGPFTDTQYF
TGTGCCAGCAGTTTTCGGATAGCGGGACCTTTCACAGATACGCAGTATTTT
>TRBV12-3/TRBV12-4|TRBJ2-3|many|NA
CASSPNVGRAPDTQYF
TGTGCCAGCAGCCCGAATGTGGGCAGGGCCCCAGATACGCAGTATTTT
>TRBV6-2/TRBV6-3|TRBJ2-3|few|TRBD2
CASSYRLAGPESTDTQYF
TGTGCCAGCAGTTATCGGCTAGCGGGGCCTGAAAGCACAGATACGCAGTATTTT
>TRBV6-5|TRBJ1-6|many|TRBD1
CASSSPGQGARNSPLHF
TGTGCCAGCAGTTCACCGGGACAGGGGGCGAGGAATTCACCCCTCCACTTT
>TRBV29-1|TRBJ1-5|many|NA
CSVRQGNSNQPQHF
TGCAGCGTTCGGCAGGGCAATAGCAATCAGCCCCAGCATTTT
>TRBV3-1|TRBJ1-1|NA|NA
CASSPAGQALNTEAFF
TGTGCCAGCAGCCCCGCCGGGCAGGCGCTGAACACTGAAGCTTTCTTT
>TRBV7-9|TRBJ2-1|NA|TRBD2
CASSSLLRLAGDEQFF
TGTGCCAGCAGCTCTCTCTTGCGATTAGCGGGGGATGAGCAGTTCTTC
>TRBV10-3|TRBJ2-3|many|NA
CAIKWDRSTDTQYF
TGTGCCATTAAGTGGGACCGCAGTACAGATACGCAGTATTTT
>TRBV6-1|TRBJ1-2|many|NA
CASIRALNYGYTF
TGTGCCAGCATAAGGGCTCTCAACTATGGCTACACCTTC
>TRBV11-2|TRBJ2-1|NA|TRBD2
CASSFNWREGANEQFF
TGTGCCAGCAGCTTCAACTGGCGGGAGGGCGCCAATGAGCAGTTCTTC
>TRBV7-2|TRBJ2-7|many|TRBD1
CASSLAGTGGYEQYF
TGTGCCAGCAGCTTGGCCGGGACAGGGGGATACGAGCAGTACTTC
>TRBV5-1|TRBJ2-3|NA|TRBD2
CASSLVPSGIGTDTQYF
TGCGCCAGCAGCTTGGTTCCTAGCGGGATTGGCACAGATACGCAGTATTTT
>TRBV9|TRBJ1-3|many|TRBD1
CASSEGQGAGNTIYF
TGTGCCAGCAGCGAGGGACAGGGGGCTGGAAACACCATATATTTT
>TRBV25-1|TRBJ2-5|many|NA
CASKTTGRETQYF
TGTGCCAGCAAGACGACAGGTCGGGAGACCCAGTACTTC
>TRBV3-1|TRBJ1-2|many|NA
CASSRTVNYGYTF
TGTGCCAGCAGCCGGACAGTCAACTATGGCTACACCTTC
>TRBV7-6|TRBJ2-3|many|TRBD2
CASSRLSRDVVAGGFDTQYF
TGTGCCAGCAGCCGTCTCTCCAGAGATGTAGTAGCGGGGGGCTTCGATACGCAGTATTTT
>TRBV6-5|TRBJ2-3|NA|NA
CASSTSGTSTDTQYF
TGTGCCAGCAGTACTTCCGGGACAAGCACAGATACGCAGTATTTT
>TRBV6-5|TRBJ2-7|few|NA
CASSYSPTLRSYEQYF
TGTGCCAGCAGTTACTCCCCCACCTTGCGCTCCTACGAGCAGTACTTC
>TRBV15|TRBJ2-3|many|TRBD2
CATSRGAGTPDTQYF
TGTGCCACCAGCAGAGGAGCGGGAACCCCAGATACGCAGTATTTT
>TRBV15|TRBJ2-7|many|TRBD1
CATSRDRGMYEQYF
TGTGCCACCAGCAGAGACAGGGGGATGTACGAGCAGTACTTC
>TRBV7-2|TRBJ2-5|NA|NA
CASSLASSGTQYF
TGTGCCAGCAGCTTAGCCTCCTCCGGGACCCAGTACTTC
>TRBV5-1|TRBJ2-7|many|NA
CASSPGQPSLEQYF
TGCGCCAGCAGCCCAGGACAGCCGTCGTTGGAGCAGTACTTC